This T cell receptor (beta chain) was recorded in a study of control samples from healthy donors and cancer patients. CDR3 size: 12 residues. V lost 4 bases, J lost 5 bases, and 6 bases lay in between. Germline CDR1 and CDR2: MNHNY and SVGAGI (reference sequence). TCRdb's table, derived via immunoSEQ multiplex PCR, lists solely in-frame clones and lacks some. This table holds some 99,000 clones, about nine tenths found once. This clone was seen a single time. The rearrangement links TRBV6-6 to TRBJ1-5; D call uncertain. This TCR derives from a human donor in good health. The donor label of this sample is uncertain. The specimen sequenced was blood. CDR3 loop: CASSSVDQPQHF. CDR3 DNA: TGTGCCAGCAGTTCGGTCGATCAGCCCCAGCATTTT.